The next 24 T cell receptor beta chains were all read from a single sample in a study of control samples from healthy donors and cancer patients. Profiling relied on immunoSEQ multiplex PCR, and the TCRdb table lists in-frame clones only, not all of them. Among 160,000 or so clones listed, around nine tenths were seen once. Sequences were obtained from blood. The receptor set was obtained from a woman aged 25 to 45 in good health.

This clone was found a few times. V gene TRBV18 combines with J gene TRBJ2-3, with TRBD2 as a possible D gene (6 bases). Germline CDR1 and CDR2: KGHSH and LQKENI. The CDR3 has 14 residues. The V end was cut by 6 bases, the J end by 1 base, with 11 bases between. The DNA of the CDR3 is TGTGCCAGCTCGCCGGGACTGCGCACAGATACGCAGTATTTT. This translates into CASSPGLRTDTQYF.

This clone was observed once. V is TRBV28 and J is TRBJ1-2; D perhaps matches TRBD1 (6 bases). CDR1 is MDHEN, CDR2 SYDVKM, per germline. The CDR3 has 13 amino acids. V was pared by 2 bases and J by 8 bases, with 12 bases between. The CDR3 loop reads CASSLGGHVGYTF. Written as DNA, the CDR3 is TGTGCCAGCAGTTTAGGGGGGCATGTAGGCTACACCTTC.

The chain is built from TRBV18 and TRBJ1-4; possible D gene TRBD1, 5 bases. Germline CDR1 reads KGHSH; CDR2 reads LQKENI. Deletions cut 3 bases from V and 6 bases from J, with 17 bases between. The CDR3 covers 16 residues. CDR3 nucleotide sequence: TGTGCCAGCTCACCGGACACCTCCCTAGCCGATGAAAAACTGTTTTTT. Its translation: CASSPDTSLADEKLFF.

The chain combines TRBV4-1 with TRBJ1-5; D not resolved. V was pared by 0 bases and J by 7 bases, with 10 bases between. Germline CDR1 reads MGHRA; CDR2 reads YSYEKL. CDR3 length equals 14 residues. Here the CDR3 reads CASSQEAFGQPQHF. The DNA for the CDR3 is TGCGCCAGCAGCCAAGAGGCGTTTGGACAGCCCCAGCATTTT.

In its sample, this clone was seen once. J is TRBJ2-3 and V is TRBV28, with D possibly TRBD1 on 6 matching bases. The CDR3 is 15 amino acids. Germline V CDR1 and CDR2: MDHEN, SYDVKM. V shed 2 bases and J shed 3 bases, with 12 bases lying between them. CDR3 nucleotide sequence: TGTGCCAGCAGTTTACCCAGGGGTATGACAGATACGCAGTATTTT. Translation gives CASSLPRGMTDTQYF.

J is TRBJ2-7 and V is TRBV20-1; TRBD1 aligns across 9 bases. Trimming removed 3 bases from V and 2 bases from J; junction bases left unmatched: 11. Germline CDR1 reads DFQATT; CDR2 reads SNEGSKA (reference sequence). This CDR3 contains 16 residues. This CDR3 is CSASSPGQGKAYEQYF. In nucleotides, the CDR3 is TGCAGTGCTAGTAGTCCCGGACAGGGGAAGGCCTACGAGCAGTACTTC.

The chain links TRBV2 to TRBJ2-1; 7 bases line up with TRBD1. With V trimmed by 2 bases and J by 2 bases, 9 bases remained unmatched. CDR3 size: 17 residues. CDR1 is SNHLY, CDR2 FYNNEI, per germline. The CDR3 region is CASSEWPWDSPYNEQFF. The CDR3 DNA reads as TGTGCCAGCAGTGAATGGCCGTGGGACAGTCCCTACAATGAGCAGTTCTTC.

This sequence joins TRBV6-2 or TRBV6-3 and TRBJ2-1, with 7 bases identical to TRBD1. V shed 6 bases, J shed 4 bases, and the junction held 12 bases outside the gene matches. The CDR3 extends over 16 amino acids. Germline CDR1 and CDR2: MNHEY and SVGEGT. CDR3 in DNA: TGTGCCAGCAGCCCGAGACAGGGATCGGTATACAATGAGCAGTTCTTC. It translates to CASSPRQGSVYNEQFF.

The rearrangement links TRBV12-5 to TRBJ1-3, with D hard to call. Per the germline V gene, CDR1 is LGHNT and CDR2 is FRNRAP. CDR3 size: 16 residues. Trimming removed 0 bases from V and 0 bases from J, with 9 bases in between. In nucleotides, the CDR3 is TGTGCTAGTGGTTTGGTACTCGAGGTCTCTGGAAACACCATATATTTT. Its protein product is CASGLVLEVSGNTIYF.

V gene TRBV5-4 combines with J gene TRBJ2-7, with D possibly being TRBD2 (6 bases). The CDR3 spans 15 residues. The germline V and J ends were trimmed by 1 base and 3 bases, with 14 bases remaining between them. Germline-derived CDR1 and CDR2 are SGHNT and YYREEE (reference sequence). CDR3 sequence: CASSLKGTGLYEQYF. The DNA for the CDR3 is TGTGCCAGCAGCTTGAAGGGGACTGGACTCTACGAGCAGTACTTC.

This chain connects TRBV6-2 or TRBV6-3 to TRBJ2-1; a possible D gene is TRBD2 (5 bases). The CDR3 spans 16 residues. Trimming pared 6 bases from V and 0 bases from J, leaving 15 bases between. Germline values: CDR1 MNHEY, CDR2 SVGEGT. In DNA, the CDR3 is TGTGCCAGCAGCCCTACCAGCGGAACCTCCTACAATGAGCAGTTCTTC. It codes for CASSPTSGTSYNEQFF.

The rearrangement joins TRBV6-5 to TRBJ1-6; D is possibly TRBD1 (6 bases). The ends were cut back, 6 bases at V and 7 bases at J, with 13 bases in the middle. This CDR3 has 14 residues. Germline-derived CDR1 and CDR2 are MNHEY and SVGAGI. The CDR3 bases are TGTGCCAGCAGCTTTCAGGGGAACAATTCACCCCTCCACTTT. Its protein is CASSFQGNNSPLHF.

This chain connects TRBV7-2 to TRBJ2-7; TRBD2 is a possible D gene (7 bases). CDR3 length: 14 amino acids. V lost 6 bases and J lost 2, with 14 bases in between. Germline V gene data show CDR1 as SGHTA and CDR2 as FQGNSA. The CDR3 loop is CASSRGTNTYEQYF. The CDR3 DNA reads TGTGCCAGCAGTAGGGGGACTAACACCTACGAGCAGTACTTC.

The genes are TRBV4-1 and TRBJ2-5; D possibly matches TRBD1 or TRBD2 (6 bases each). The CDR3 has 15 amino acids. The germline V gene has CDR1 MGHRA and CDR2 YSYEKL. With 3 bases removed from V and 5 bases from J, the gap between germline ends came to 16 bases. The CDR3, as DNA: TGCGCCAGCAGCCATGGGGGGCTGACGGAGGAGACCCAGTACTTC. It yields the protein CASSHGGLTEETQYF.

J is TRBJ2-1 and V is TRBV6-1; no firm D call. The CDR3 has 18 amino acids. The V end lost 3 bases, the J end lost 0 bases, and 18 bases lay between the germline ends. From germline, CDR1 is MNHNS and CDR2 SASEGT. The CDR3 reads CASSDARWQSSSYNEQFF. CDR3 nucleotides: TGTGCCAGCAGTGATGCTCGGTGGCAGTCCAGCTCCTACAATGAGCAGTTCTTC.

The chain combines TRBV2 with TRBJ1-4; the D gene is possibly TRBD1 (6 bases). Germline CDR1 SNHLY, CDR2 FYNNEI. CDR3 length: 13 amino acids. Trimming left V 5 bases short and J 8 bases short, with 12 bases between. In DNA form, the CDR3 reads TGTGCCAGCAGTAACAGGGTCCGGGAAAAACTGTTTTTT. Protein: CASSNRVREKLFF.

J is TRBJ2-4 and V is TRBV27; no definite D call. The CDR3 consists of 14 residues. V was clipped by 0 bases and J by 5 bases, with 8 bases between them. The V gene's germline CDR1 is MNHEY and CDR2 SMNVEV (reference sequence). CDR3 residues: CASSLSVAENIQYF. CDR3 coding DNA: TGTGCCAGCAGTTTATCGGTCGCAGAAAACATTCAGTACTTC.

This clone was detected only once. The genes are TRBV25-1 and TRBJ1-3; D is possibly TRBD1 (5 bases). Germline CDR1 is MGHDK and CDR2 is SYGVNS. The CDR3 runs 15 residues. V was clipped by 8 bases and J by 0 bases, with 14 bases between them. The CDR3: CASSWGISSGNTIYF. In nucleotides, the CDR3 is TGTGCCAGCTCATGGGGCATCAGCTCTGGAAACACCATATATTTT.

The chain joins TRBV3-1 (or the pseudogene TRBV3-2) to TRBJ1-5; 9 nucleotides match TRBD1. Germline V gives CDR1 LGHDT, CDR2 YNNKEL (reference sequence). The junction had 6 bases not matched to a gene; V was cut back by 3 bases and J by 0 bases. The length of the CDR3 is 17 residues. CDR3 DNA: TGTGCCAGCAGCCAGGACTTGACAGGGGGTAGCAATCAGCCCCAGCATTTT. Protein product: CASSQDLTGGSNQPQHF.

This clone was seen a single time. V and J are TRBV7-6 and TRBJ1-1; 12 bases align to TRBD1. Germline trimming cut 1 base from V and 5 bases from J; bases unmatched to any gene: 14. This CDR3 comprises 19 residues. From germline, CDR1 is SGHVS and CDR2 FNYEAQ. The chain's CDR3 is CASSLDFSGTGGDETEAFF. In DNA form, the CDR3 reads TGTGCCAGCAGCTTAGATTTTTCGGGGACAGGGGGCGATGAAACTGAAGCTTTCTTT.

The chain joins TRBV28 to TRBJ2-7; TRBD2 matches at 7 bases. This CDR3 comprises 14 residues. Germline V lookup: CDR1 MDHEN, CDR2 SYDVKM. V was pared by 3 bases and J by 5 bases, with 7 bases of the junction left unmatched. CDR3: CASSLREWGDEQYF. CDR3 in DNA: TGTGCCAGCAGTTTGCGGGAGTGGGGGGACGAGCAGTACTTC.

V gene TRBV28 combines with J gene TRBJ2-7; TRBD1 matches at 7 bases. This CDR3 contains 14 residues. Trimming removed 2 bases from V and 2 bases from J; junction bases left unmatched: 3. Germline V gene lookup returns CDR1 MDHEN and CDR2 SYDVKM. CDR3 loop: CASSLPDRTYEQYF. CDR3 in DNA: TGTGCCAGCAGTTTACCGGACAGGACCTACGAGCAGTACTTC.

The chain carries TRBV21-1 and TRBJ1-6. TRBV21-1 is a listed pseudogene. There are 15 residues in the CDR3. In nucleotides, the CDR3 is TGTGCCAGCAGCAAGTTCCCCGCGGATAATTCACCCCTCCACTTT. Translated, it gives CASSKFPADNSPLHF.

The chain carries TRBV7-2 and TRBJ1-4, with 7 nucleotides matching TRBD1. The V and J ends lost 0 bases and 6 bases, in that order; junction bases with no gene match: 4. Looked up from germline, CDR1 is SGHTA and CDR2 is FQGNSA. The CDR3 runs to 15 residues. As DNA, the CDR3 is TGTGCCAGCAGCTTAGCCGGGACAGTGTATGAAAAACTGTTTTTT. The encoded protein is CASSLAGTVYEKLFF.